This is a list of T cell receptor beta chains from one sample in a study of T cell repertoires and HLA-DP antigens. Antigen specificity for these receptors is unknown. Sequencing used immunoSEQ multiplex PCR; TCRdb keeps in-frame clones, though not all of them. The sample lists around 90,000 clones, 86% occurring once. What was sequenced was CD4+ T cells from PBMCs. These receptors were taken from a man between 45 and 60 years old in good health and CMV-seronegative. Each CDR3 is given with its conserved first and last residue. The D gene is left open where the match is weak. The size entry is marked missing in some rows and otherwise reads once, few, many or a size class.

V	D	J	size	CDR3	DNA
TRBV7-9	TRBD2	TRBJ2-7	.	CASSPREGLNEQYF	TGTGCCAGCAGCCCCCGGGAGGGCCTGAACGAGCAGTACTTC
TRBV2	.	TRBJ2-6	.	CASSESSGANVLTF	TGTGCCAGCAGTGAAAGCTCTGGGGCCAACGTCCTGACTTTC
TRBV6-6	.	TRBJ2-7	.	CASSRPEGAYEQYF	TGTGCCAGCAGTCGCCCGGAGGGGGCCTACGAGCAGTACTTC
TRBV7-2	.	TRBJ2-7	.	CASSLGRGSSYEQYF	TGTGCCAGCAGCCTTGGACGGGGAAGCTCCTACGAGCAGTACTTC
TRBV11-2	TRBD2	TRBJ2-3	.	CASSSTTSITDTQYF	TGTGCCAGCAGCTCCACGACTAGCATCACAGATACGCAGTATTTT
TRBV5-1	TRBD1	TRBJ1-5	.	CASSLQGARGQPQHF	TGCGCCAGCAGCTTACAGGGGGCCCGAGGTCAGCCCCAGCATTTT
TRBV6-6	TRBD1	TRBJ1-1	.	CASSRQGARTEAFF	TGTGCCAGCAGCCGACAGGGGGCGAGGACTGAAGCTTTCTTT
TRBV29-1	.	TRBJ1-1	.	CSVAVVSGTEAFF	TGCAGCGTTGCCGTTGTGTCAGGCACTGAAGCTTTCTTT
TRBV4-3	.	TRBJ2-2	.	CASSQPLRTANTGELFF	TGCGCCAGCAGCCAACCTCTGCGGACAGCTAACACCGGGGAGCTGTTTTTT
TRBV28	TRBD2	TRBJ2-7	.	CASSTRRREGREQYF	TGTGCCAGCAGTACTCGTAGGCGGGAGGGCCGCGAGCAGTACTTC
TRBV6-6	.	TRBJ1-5	.	CASSLTAFEPQHF	TGTGCCAGCAGCTTGACAGCTTTCGAACCCCAGCATTTT
TRBV6-1	.	TRBJ1-3	.	CASSRSINSGNTIYF	TGTGCCAGCAGTCGTAGTATTAACTCTGGAAACACCATATATTTT
TRBV28	.	TRBJ1-2	.	CASSLNRAGGYTF	TGTGCCAGCAGTTTAAACAGGGCGGGTGGCTACACCTTC
TRBV6-1	TRBD1	TRBJ1-2	.	CASRAAGTGSDGYTF	TGTGCCAGCAGAGCAGCCGGGACAGGGAGTGATGGCTACACCTTC
TRBV7-2	.	TRBJ1-4	.	CASSRLRGATNEKLFF	TGTGCCAGCAGCCGACTCAGGGGCGCAACTAATGAAAAACTGTTTTTT
TRBV5-1	.	TRBJ2-7	.	CASSLDYFYEQYF	TGCGCCAGCAGCTTGGACTACTTCTACGAGCAGTACTTC
TRBV5-1	.	TRBJ2-6	.	CASSFDSHSGANVLTF	TGCGCCAGCAGCTTCGACAGCCACTCTGGGGCCAACGTCCTGACTTTC
TRBV19	TRBD1	TRBJ1-1	.	CASSIQTGFAEAFF	TGTGCCAGTAGTATCCAGACAGGGTTTGCTGAAGCTTTCTTT
TRBV4-3	.	TRBJ1-3	.	CASSQDITGTASGNTIYF	TGCGCCAGCAGCCAAGATATTACCGGGACCGCTTCTGGAAACACCATATATTTT
TRBV5-5	TRBD1	TRBJ2-1	once	CASSWMDRGSYNEQFF	TGTGCCAGCAGCTGGATGGACAGGGGGTCCTACAATGAGCAGTTCTTC
TRBV6-5	TRBD2	TRBJ2-1	.	CASSSSGRAGEQFF	TGTGCCAGCAGCTCTAGCGGGAGGGCCGGTGAGCAGTTCTTC
TRBV29-1	.	TRBJ2-7	.	CSVSPPSGSYEQYF	TGCAGCGTTTCTCCCCCCAGCGGTTCCTACGAGCAGTACTTC
TRBV5-1	.	TRBJ2-2	few	CASSLESNANTGELFF	TGCGCCAGCAGCTTGGAGTCAAACGCGAACACCGGGGAGCTGTTTTTT
TRBV19	.	TRBJ1-2	.	CASSIAVAAYGYTF	TGTGCCAGTAGTATAGCGGTTGCTGCCTATGGCTACACCTTC
TRBV29-1	.	TRBJ2-3	.	CSVEFATDTQYF	TGCAGCGTTGAATTTGCGACAGATACGCAGTATTTT
TRBV30	.	TRBJ1-1	once	CAWSGQKNTEAFF	TGTGCCTGGAGTGGACAGAAAAACACTGAAGCTTTCTTT
TRBV7-2	.	TRBJ2-1	.	CASSFNYEQFF	TGTGCCAGCAGCTTTAACTATGAGCAGTTCTTC
TRBV27	TRBD2	TRBJ2-7	.	CASSLDSTGTIEQYF	TGTGCCAGCAGTTTAGACAGTACCGGGACTATTGAGCAGTACTTC
TRBV4-3	TRBD2	TRBJ2-5	.	CASSQDLVGGSQYF	TGCGCCAGCAGCCAAGATCTGGTCGGGGGGTCCCAGTACTTC
TRBV30	.	TRBJ1-1	.	CAWSVGGNTEAFF	TGTGCCTGGAGTGTTGGGGGGAACACTGAAGCTTTCTTT
TRBV27	.	TRBJ1-5	.	CASSRGEPNQPQHF	TGTGCCAGCAGCCGGGGCGAACCCAATCAGCCCCAGCATTTT
TRBV28	.	TRBJ2-3	.	CASSLRGGQARWYF	TGTGCCAGCAGTTTGAGGGGGGGACAGGCTCGTTGGTATTTT
TRBV30	TRBD1	TRBJ2-2	.	CAWREWGQGNTGELFF	TGTGCCTGGAGGGAGTGGGGACAGGGGAACACCGGGGAGCTGTTTTTT
TRBV6-6	.	TRBJ1-5	.	CASRRNSNQPQHF	TGTGCCAGCAGGCGAAATAGCAATCAGCCCCAGCATTTT
TRBV5-1	TRBD1	TRBJ1-5	.	CASSLAGAGGQPQHF	TGCGCCAGCAGCTTGGCCGGGGCAGGGGGACAGCCCCAGCATTTT
TRBV7-9	.	TRBJ2-7	.	CASSQGGKGSYEQYF	TGTGCCAGCAGCCAGGGGGGTAAAGGGTCCTACGAGCAGTACTTC
TRBV19	TRBD1	TRBJ2-7	.	CASTQGVQGEQYF	TGTGCCAGTACACAGGGGGTGCAAGGGGAGCAGTACTTC
TRBV18	.	TRBJ2-5	.	CASTPARTGGGGTQYF	TGTGCCAGCACCCCGGCCAGGACAGGTGGGGGAGGGACCCAGTACTTC
TRBV28	.	TRBJ2-4	.	CASSLGGSQNIQYF	TGTGCCAGCAGTCTCGGAGGGTCCCAAAACATTCAGTACTTC
TRBV7-3	.	TRBJ2-1	once	CASSKRGATVGNNEQFF	TGTGCCAGCAGCAAAAGGGGGGCCACAGTTGGAAACAATGAGCAGTTCTTC